These 15 T cell receptor beta chains originate from one sample sequenced in a study of blood T cell repertoires in COVID-19. Data came from immunoSEQ multiplex PCR; TCRdb stores just in-frame clones and leaves some out. Of roughly 160,000 clones listed, approximately 88% are singletons. Sequencing was done on a sample of peripheral blood. Receptors were obtained from an older woman who had recovered from COVID-19.

This clone has a handful of counts. The V call is TRBV3-1 (or the pseudogene TRBV3-2), the J call TRBJ2-5; the D gene is possibly TRBD1 (5 bases). The CDR3 loop spans 14 amino acids. Germline CDR1 reads LGHDT; CDR2 reads YNNKEL (reference sequence). The ends were cut back, 1 base at V and 4 bases at J, with 10 bases in the middle. The CDR3 loop reads CASSQAQGPETQYF. For the CDR3, the DNA is TGTGCCAGCAGCCAAGCGCAGGGTCCAGAGACCCAGTACTTC.

This chain links TRBV4-3 with TRBJ1-2; D is ambiguous. CDR3 length: 15 residues. Germline V gives CDR1 LGHNA, CDR2 YSLEER. Trimming removed 0 bases at V and 8 bases at J, with 16 bases between. The CDR3 spells CASSQDSPRLGGYTF. In nucleotides, the CDR3 is TGCGCCAGCAGCCAAGACTCACCTCGGCTCGGGGGCTACACCTTC.

This chain connects TRBV9 to TRBJ2-5, with 9 nucleotides matching TRBD1. J gave up 2 bases and V 4 bases, and 9 bases lay outside the gene matches. This CDR3 spans 16 amino acids. Per the germline V gene, CDR1 is SGDLS and CDR2 is YYNGEE. The CDR3 DNA reads TGTGCCAGCAGCATAGGCGGGACAGGGCGACAAGAGACCCAGTACTTC. This encodes CASSIGGTGRQETQYF.

This clone was recorded once. This chain's CDR3 is CASRQGQGYSGELFF. DNA of the CDR3: TGTGCCAGCCGTCAGGGGCAGGGATATTCCGGGGAGCTGTTTTTT. V is TRBV6-5 and J is TRBJ2-2; possibly TRBD1 for D (6 bases). Trimming pared 8 bases from V and 6 bases from J, leaving 19 bases between. The germline V gene has CDR1 MNHEY and CDR2 SVGAGI. CDR3 size: 15 residues.

The V call is TRBV11-3, the J call TRBJ1-2; 8 bases line up with TRBD1. The length of the CDR3 is 17 residues. The V gene's germline CDR1 is SGHNT and CDR2 YENEEA. The junction had 11 bases not matched to a gene; V was cut back by 1 base and J by 4 bases. CDR3 coding DNA: TGTGCCAGCAGCTTAGTGGGGCTCAGGGGGCGTTGCTATGGCTACACCTTC. Protein product: CASSLVGLRGRCYGYTF. Variable domain in full (rest from reference TRBV11-3 and TRBJ1-2): EAGVVQSPRYKIIEKKQPVAFWCNPISGHNTLYWYLQNLGQGPELLIRYENEEAVDDSQLPKDRFSAERLKGVDSTLKIQPAELGDSAVYLCASSLVGLRGRCYGYTFGSGTRLTVV.

This chain joins TRBV6-5 and TRBJ1-6; no firm D call. CDR1 and CDR2 (germline): MNHEY, SVGAGI. V was cut by 7 bases and J by 7 bases, with 11 bases left in between. This CDR3 contains 13 residues. CDR3 sequence reads: CASIGGGNSPLHF. CDR3 nucleotides: TGTGCCAGCATAGGAGGCGGGAATTCACCCCTCCACTTT.

This sequence joins TRBV7-9 and TRBJ2-7; 9 bases map to TRBD2. The CDR3 length is 16 residues. Per the germline V gene, CDR1 is SEHNR and CDR2 is FQNEAQ (reference sequence). The V gene end was trimmed by 4 bases and the J gene end by 6 bases; junction bases not matched to a gene: 13. CDR3 sequence: CASSWGTSGSLAEQYF. In DNA form, the CDR3 reads TGTGCCAGCAGCTGGGGAACTAGCGGGTCTCTCGCCGAGCAGTACTTC.

This chain links TRBV7-9 with TRBJ2-3; unclear D gene. There are 14 residues in the CDR3. Germline CDR1 SEHNR, CDR2 FQNEAQ (reference sequence). V was shortened by 5 bases and J by 3 bases, with 12 bases between the two germline ends. The CDR3 coding sequence is TGTGCCAGCAGCCCTGTCAGGCGTACAGATACGCAGTATTTT. Residues: CASSPVRRTDTQYF. Filled out from reference TRBV7-9 and TRBJ2-3, the complete variable domain reads DTGVSQNPRHKITKRGQNVTFRCDPISEHNRLYWYRQTLGQGPEFLTYFQNEAQLEKSRLLSDRFSAERPKGSFSTLEIQRTEQGDSAMYLCASSPVRRTDTQYFGPGTRLTVL.

The chain couples TRBV27 to TRBJ2-7; 7 bases are shared with TRBD1. CDR3 length equals 14 residues. Trimming at V came to 4 bases and at J to 4 bases, leaving 7 bases not matched to a gene. In germline, CDR1 is MNHEY, CDR2 SMNVEV (reference sequence). This chain's CDR3 is CASSYRGQVYEQYF. In DNA form, the CDR3 reads TGTGCCAGCAGTTACCGTGGACAGGTATACGAGCAGTACTTC.

The chain employs TRBV6-5 and TRBJ1-2; no reliable D call. With 0 bases removed from V and 0 bases from J, the gap between germline ends came to 11 bases. Per the germline V gene, CDR1 is MNHEY and CDR2 is SVGAGI. The CDR3 spans 16 residues. The CDR3, as DNA: TGTGCCAGCAGTTACTCGCCAGGAAGGCCTAACTATGGCTACACCTTC. This translates into CASSYSPGRPNYGYTF.

The genes are TRBV29-1 and TRBJ2-2; tentative D call: TRBD1 (5 bases). The CDR3 has 15 amino acids. The germline V gene has CDR1 SQVTM and CDR2 ANQGSEA. V lost 6 bases to trimming and J lost 4 bases, with 18 bases between them. DNA for the CDR3: TGCAGCGTGACGTCAGGAATAGACAGCACCGGGGAGCTGTTTTTT. Its translation: CSVTSGIDSTGELFF.

This clone was found once. The V and J genes are TRBV28 and TRBJ1-1; D is perhaps TRBD1 (5 bases). The CDR3 is 14 residues long. Trimming pared 8 bases from V and 5 bases from J, leaving 18 bases between. Germline values: CDR1 MDHEN, CDR2 SYDVKM. The CDR3 nucleotides read TGTGCCAGCGGGCAGGGAACGGTAAGGACTGAAGCTTTCTTT. Translating it yields CASGQGTVRTEAFF. The variable domain in full, completed from reference TRBV28 and TRBJ1-1, reads DVKVTQSSRYLVKRTGEKVFLECVQDMDHENMFWYRQDPGLGLRLIYFSYDVKMKEKGDIPEGYSVSREKKERFSLILESASTNQTSMYLCASGQGTVRTEAFFGQGTRLTVV.

The chain is built from TRBV29-1 and TRBJ1-1, with TRBD1 identical over 7 bases. Germline assignment: CDR1 SQVTM and CDR2 ANQGSEA. V gave up 5 bases and J gave up 0 bases; unmatched junction bases: 15. This CDR3 contains 17 residues. CDR3 sequence (DNA): TGCAGCGTTCTCTCTTTCAAACAGGGGCCGGTGAACACTGAAGCTTTCTTT. It is translated as CSVLSFKQGPVNTEAFF.

This clone was recorded only once. V is TRBV7-3 and J is TRBJ2-3; D is undetermined. This CDR3 contains 15 residues. The V end lost 2 bases, the J end lost 0 bases, and 9 bases lay between the germline ends. Germline V gives CDR1 SGHTA, CDR2 FQGTGA. The CDR3 reads CASSLDFTSTDTQYF. CDR3 sequence (DNA): TGTGCCAGCAGCTTAGACTTTACTAGCACAGATACGCAGTATTTT.

The rearrangement uses TRBV28 and TRBJ1-2; the D is unclear. Per the germline V gene, CDR1 is MDHEN and CDR2 is SYDVKM. The V end lost 3 bases, the J end lost 4 bases, and 12 bases lay between the germline ends. This CDR3 comprises 14 residues. The CDR3 region is CASSFTQMSYGYTF. The DNA for the CDR3 is TGTGCCAGCAGTTTCACCCAAATGAGCTATGGCTACACCTTC.